This paragraph reports one T cell receptor beta chain. Its antigen remains unknown. These data are taken from a study of T cell responses to AZD1222 COVID-19 vaccine. Study-wide results and limits: White British ancestry dominated among donors, who included more females, and clonal diversity was possibly underestimated. Epitopes outside B.1.351 and B.1.1.7 mutated regions reportedly drew nearly half of spike TCRs. CD4 TCRs covered the whole spike, strongest at regions 160-218 and 743-854. Baseline antibody screening turned up just a handful of seropositive AZD1222 recipients.

Libraries were prepared by immunoSEQ multiplex PCR; TCRdb keeps only in-frame clonotypes and omits some of them. The table lists approximately 90,000 clones, about 90% of them singletons, with about 8.4% in the top ten. The source is an adult in good health. The sample consisted of peripheral blood, taken on day 0 of AZD1222 vaccination.

The CDR3, as DNA: TGTGCCAGCAGCGTAGCTGGACTCCTAGCGGGGGGCCTTAGCACAGATACGCAGTATTTT. Translating it yields CASSVAGLLAGGLSTDTQYF. The chain is built from TRBV9 and TRBJ2-3, with 11 bases matching TRBD2. Germline lookup yields CDR1 SGDLS and CDR2 YYNGEE. The CDR3 spans 20 residues. Trimming cost V 0 bases and J 0 bases; bases outside gene matches: 12.